The clone carrying this T cell receptor beta chain was counted a single time. The antigen is unknown. The CDR3 covers 15 residues. Germline-derived CDR1 and CDR2 are MNHEY and SVGAGI. With 4 bases clipped from V and 5 bases from J, the junction kept 6 bases outside the gene matches. These data originate in a study of T cells in Graves' hyperthyroidism and ophthalmopathy. Notes on the study in general: Most thyroid clonotypes expanded above 0.001 were also detected in blood.

The study left out patients who had uncontrolled infection, other autoimmune disease, pregnancy or lactation. Amplified TCR beta CDR3 regions came from RNA transcripts. A set of HTBI primers served as the primers for a first-round RT-PCR of the TCR CDR3. TCRdb independently ran MiXCR on the multiplex PCR reads; one entry per CDR3 protein. The sample contains 350,000 or so distinct CDR3 sequences, roughly 18% of which appear only once. The V call is TRBV6-5, the J call TRBJ2-7; 12 bases map to TRBD2. The sequence came from a woman between 35 and 50 years old with Graves' ophthalmopathy. Sequences were obtained from blood. The CDR3 coding sequence is TGTGCCAGCAGTTCGACTAGCGGGAGCAACGACGAGCAGTACTTC. Its translation is CASSSTSGSNDEQYF.